These 30 T cell receptor beta chains originate from one sample sequenced in a study of T cells in localized non-small cell lung cancer. TCRdb's table, derived via immunoSEQ multiplex PCR, lists solely in-frame clones and lacks some. The sample lists some 15,000 clones, 90% seen once, with 1.2% in the top ten. This material consisted of peripheral blood mononuclear cells, taken before any cancer treatment. The receptors shown here come from a woman aged 35 to 70 with stage III lung adenocarcinoma.

The chain couples TRBV11-2 to TRBJ1-5; D gene ambiguous. CDR1 is SGHAT and CDR2 is FQNNGV in the germline V gene. The CDR3 loop spans 13 amino acids. Deletions cut 0 bases from V and 9 bases from J, with 9 bases between. The CDR3 loop is CASSLDLKGPQHF. CDR3 nucleotide sequence: TGTGCCAGCAGCTTAGATCTAAAAGGGCCCCAGCATTTT.

This clone was seen only once. V usage is TRBV5-8 and J usage is TRBJ2-7; D remains unclear. Per germline, CDR1 SGHTS and CDR2 YDEGEE. V was clipped by 0 bases and J by 11 bases, with 12 bases between them. The CDR3 runs 12 residues. The CDR3 is CASSLVSILEYF. The CDR3 DNA is TGTGCCAGCAGCTTGGTTTCGATTTTGGAGTACTTC.

The CDR3 spells CASTPRDRDGGYTF. For the CDR3, the DNA is TGTGCCAGCACTCCCCGGGACAGGGACGGGGGCTACACCTTC. This chain connects TRBV28 to TRBJ1-2, with 9 bases identical to TRBD1. Germline trimming cut 7 bases from V and 8 bases from J; bases unmatched to any gene: 11. This CDR3 is 14 amino acids long. CDR1 is MDHEN and CDR2 is SYDVKM in the germline V gene.

This sequence joins TRBV30 and TRBJ2-7, with D unclear. Germline CDR1 reads GTSNPN; CDR2 reads SVGIG (reference sequence). V dropped 0 bases and J dropped 0 bases, with 9 bases sitting between them. The CDR3 extends over 14 amino acids. The CDR3 coding sequence is TGTGCCTGGAGTGTTTCGGTTTACTCCTACGAGCAGTACTTC. Its protein product is CAWSVSVYSYEQYF.

This clone is a singleton in its sample. This rearrangement joins TRBV5-1 to TRBJ2-5; D not certain. This CDR3 comprises 13 residues. Germline CDR1 reads SGHRS; CDR2 reads YFSETQ. The V end lost 2 bases, the J end lost 1 base, and 6 bases lay between the germline ends. The CDR3 loop is CASSLSVQETQYF. CDR3 in DNA: TGCGCCAGCAGCTTAAGCGTCCAAGAGACCCAGTACTTC.

The V and J genes are TRBV5-8 and TRBJ2-6, with 14 bases aligning to TRBD2. The CDR3 totals 17 residues. The J segment lost 12 bases and the V segment lost 1 base, leaving 9 bases of the junction unmatched. Per germline, CDR1 SGHTS and CDR2 YDEGEE. This CDR3 is CASSLRGTSGSQGVLTF. CDR3 in DNA: TGTGCCAGCAGCTTGCGGGGGACTAGCGGGAGTCAGGGCGTCCTGACTTTC.

The chain couples TRBV6-5 to TRBJ1-2; 7 bases fit TRBD1. V lost 5 bases to trimming and J lost 6 bases; unmatched junction nucleotides: 6. This CDR3 comprises 13 residues. Germline V lookup: CDR1 MNHEY, CDR2 SVGAGI. The CDR3 region is CASSRRDSNGYTF. In DNA, the CDR3 is TGTGCCAGCAGTCGCCGGGACAGCAATGGCTACACCTTC.

The CDR3 DNA sequence: TGTGCCTGGAGTGTACAAGCGGGGACCTACAATGAGCAGTTCTTC. It encodes CAWSVQAGTYNEQFF. The chain employs TRBV30 and TRBJ2-1; 7 bases are a match to TRBD2. V was clipped by 0 bases and J by 2 bases; unmatched bases: 4. The CDR3 covers 15 residues. CDR1 is GTSNPN and CDR2 is SVGIG in the germline V gene (reference sequence). The whole variable domain, filled in from reference TRBV30 and TRBJ2-1, reads SQTIHQWPATLVQPVGSPLSLECTVEGTSNPNLYWYRQAAGRGLQLLFYSVGIGQISSEVPQNLSASRPQDRQFILSSKKLLLSDSGFYLCAWSVQAGTYNEQFFGPGTRLTVL.

The chain uses TRBV15 and TRBJ1-1, with a weak D call TRBD1 (5 bases). V gave up 5 bases and J gave up 0 bases, with 10 bases separating them. CDR3 length: 14 amino acids. Germline values: CDR1 LNHNV, CDR2 YYDKDF (reference sequence). CDR3 amino acids: CATSETAMNTEAFF. Here the CDR3 DNA reads TGTGCCACCAGCGAGACAGCTATGAACACTGAAGCTTTCTTT.

This chain connects TRBV5-1 to TRBJ1-5, with D unresolved. CDR1 and CDR2 from the germline V gene are SGHRS and YFSETQ. The CDR3 is 13 residues long. V dropped 4 bases and J dropped 0 bases, with 5 bases sitting between them. The CDR3 nucleotides read TGCGCCAGCAGCCTAAATAGCAATCAGCCCCAGCATTTT. This codes for CASSLNSNQPQHF.

V and J are TRBV7-8 and TRBJ1-3; D gene uncertain. Between the trimmed V and J ends, which lost 3 bases and 4 bases, there was a span of 4 bases. Germline assignment: CDR1 SGHVS and CDR2 FQNEAQ. This CDR3 is built from 12 residues. CDR3 in amino acids: CASSFPGNTIYF. CDR3 DNA: TGTGCCAGCAGCTTCCCCGGAAACACCATATATTTT.

About this clone itself: The germline gene is not matched at one end of the junction; a read error may be the cause. This chain connects TRBV5-6 to TRBJ2-7; D perhaps matches TRBD1 (5 bases). This CDR3 comprises 13 residues. CDR1 SGHDT and CDR2 YYEEEE come from the germline V gene. The CDR3 coding sequence is TGTGCCGGCAGCCCAGGGTATGCGCGCGAGCAGTACTTC. Its protein is CAGSPGYAREQYF.

This clone has just one count. The chain links TRBV7-2 to TRBJ1-2, with D maybe TRBD1 (6 bases). In germline, CDR1 is SGHTA, CDR2 FQGNSA. V was pared by 1 base and J by 3 bases, with 12 bases between. This CDR3 spans 15 amino acids. CDR3 residues: CASSLVGGVDYGYTF. The CDR3 nucleotides are TGTGCCAGCAGCTTAGTAGGGGGGGTGGACTATGGCTACACCTTC.

This chain uses TRBV27 with TRBJ2-1; D gene uncertain. The CDR3 is 15 residues long. In germline, CDR1 is MNHEY, CDR2 SMNVEV (reference sequence). The V gene lost 4 bases and the J gene lost 6 bases, with 16 bases spanning the gap. The CDR3 loop reads CASSSPLRQINEQFF. The CDR3 DNA sequence: TGTGCCAGCAGTTCTCCCCTAAGGCAGATCAATGAGCAGTTCTTC.

The rearrangement uses TRBV4-3 and TRBJ2-1; 9 positions match TRBD2. CDR1 is LGHNA, CDR2 YSLEER, per germline. This CDR3 is 16 amino acids long. V lost 3 bases and J lost 9; bases outside the gene matches: 12. The CDR3 loop reads CASSHDRAGGPAEQFF. The DNA of the CDR3 is TGCGCCAGCAGCCACGATCGAGCGGGGGGCCCCGCTGAGCAGTTCTTC.

This rearrangement joins TRBV5-1 to TRBJ1-1; D possibly corresponds to TRBD1 (5 bases). V dropped 4 bases and J dropped 1 base, with 8 bases sitting between them. Germline CDR1 SGHRS, CDR2 YFSETQ. The CDR3 loop spans 13 amino acids. The CDR3 region is CASSAGQNTEAFF. The DNA for the CDR3 is TGCGCCAGCAGCGCCGGACAGAACACTGAAGCTTTCTTT. The full variable domain, with the rest looked up from reference TRBV5-1 and TRBJ1-1, is KAGVTQTPRYLIKTRGQQVTLSCSPISGHRSVSWYQQTPGQGLQFLFEYFSETQRNKGNFPGRFSGRQFSNSRSEMNVSTLELGDSALYLCASSAGQNTEAFFGQGTRLTVV.

The V gene is TRBV5-1, the J gene TRBJ2-2, with D unclear. Germline V CDR1 and CDR2: SGHRS, YFSETQ. The length of the CDR3 is 18 residues. V was trimmed by 0 bases and J by 4 bases, leaving 19 bases between them. The CDR3, as DNA: TGCGCCAGCAGCTTGGCCGCAGATCGCCGTCTGGGCACCGGGGAGCTGTTTTTT. This translates into CASSLAADRRLGTGELFF. Filled out from reference TRBV5-1 and TRBJ2-2, the complete variable domain reads KAGVTQTPRYLIKTRGQQVTLSCSPISGHRSVSWYQQTPGQGLQFLFEYFSETQRNKGNFPGRFSGRQFSNSRSEMNVSTLELGDSALYLCASSLAADRRLGTGELFFGEGSRLTVL.

This chain uses TRBV18 with TRBJ2-2; no reliable D call. The CDR3 is 16 residues long. Germline values: CDR1 KGHSH, CDR2 LQKENI. V was shortened by 1 base and J by 0 bases, with 9 bases between the two germline ends. CDR3 amino acids: CASSPQGTTNTGELFF. CDR3 in DNA: TGTGCCAGCTCACCACAGGGAACTACGAACACCGGGGAGCTGTTTTTT.

This clone has only one observation. The chain links TRBV5-1 to TRBJ2-3; TRBD2 might be the D (6 bases). The CDR3 sequence is 16 residues long. Germline V gene sequence: CDR1 SGHRS, CDR2 YFSETQ. Deletions cut 0 bases from V and 0 bases from J, with 11 bases between. CDR3 nucleotides: TGCGCCAGCAGCTTGGTGGGCGGACTAAGCACAGATACGCAGTATTTT. Its protein product is CASSLVGGLSTDTQYF.

This CDR3 is CASSWTSGMYNEQFF. Here the CDR3 DNA reads TGCGCCAGCAGCTGGACTAGCGGGATGTACAATGAGCAGTTCTTC. The chain has TRBV5-1 and TRBJ2-1, with 12 positions matching TRBD2. Germline V lookup: CDR1 SGHRS, CDR2 YFSETQ. With 3 bases clipped from V and 4 bases from J, the junction kept 2 bases outside the gene matches. The CDR3 extends over 15 amino acids.

This chain links TRBV18 with TRBJ2-6; D could derive from TRBD1 or TRBD2 (5 bases each). The CDR3 spans 15 residues. CDR1 KGHSH and CDR2 LQKENI come from the germline V gene. V was clipped by 1 base and J by 13 bases, with 17 bases between them. CDR3 residues: CASSPRKWLGTVLTF. The CDR3, as DNA: TGTGCCAGCTCACCACGAAAATGGCTTGGGACGGTCCTGACTTTC.

The rearrangement uses TRBV20-1 and TRBJ2-4; TRBD2 matches at 7 bases. The V and J ends lost 7 bases and 9 bases, in that order; junction bases with no gene match: 6. The germline V gene encodes CDR1 DFQATT and CDR2 SNEGSKA (reference sequence). The CDR3 loop spans 11 amino acids. The CDR3 loop reads CSGGLVGIQYF. In DNA form, the CDR3 reads TGCAGTGGTGGACTAGTCGGCATTCAGTACTTC.

The genes are TRBV6-5 and TRBJ2-1, with a weak D call TRBD1 (7 bases). This CDR3 spans 16 amino acids. Germline-derived CDR1 and CDR2 are MNHEY and SVGAGI. Trimming shortened V by 8 bases and J by 2 bases, and 19 bases separated the two germline ends. The CDR3 DNA is TGTGCCAGCGGTTCCAGGGGGGTGGGGACCTACAATGAGCAGTTCTTC. It translates to CASGSRGVGTYNEQFF.

In this sample, this clone turned up a few times. The chain has TRBV10-3 and TRBJ1-1; 11 nucleotides agree with TRBD1. Looked up from germline, CDR1 is ENHRY and CDR2 is SYGVKD. The CDR3 extends over 12 amino acids. Losses at the gene ends were 11 bases for V and 4 bases for J; bases not matched to a gene: 3. In nucleotides, the CDR3 is TGTGCCGTCGGGACAGGGGGCACTGAAGCTTTCTTT. Its translation: CAVGTGGTEAFF.

The chain employs TRBV14 and TRBJ2-5; D is possibly TRBD1 (5 bases). Near its end, the DNA agrees better with TRBJ2-7, so the J call may be wrong. The germline gives CDR1 SGHDN, CDR2 FVKESK. The CDR3 consists of 14 residues. As DNA, the CDR3 is TGTGCCAGCAGCCAAGGGGGCCCTTCCTACGAGCAGTACTTC. It encodes CASSQGGPSYEQYF.

The CDR3, as DNA: TGTGCCAGCAGCTGGACCGGGACAGGGGGCTCTTCGGTTGGCTACACCTTC. Its protein product is CASSWTGTGGSSVGYTF. The rearrangement joins TRBV5-6 to TRBJ1-2; 12 positions match TRBD1. The CDR3 is 17 amino acids. Germline V lookup: CDR1 SGHDT, CDR2 YYEEEE. The V gene end was trimmed by 3 bases and the J gene end by 7 bases; junction bases not matched to a gene: 13.

The gene calls are TRBV18 and TRBJ2-1; 7 bases line up with TRBD1. Germline V gene lookup returns CDR1 KGHSH and CDR2 LQKENI. This CDR3 has 13 residues. Trimming cost V 4 bases and J 8 bases; bases outside gene matches: 5. CDR3 amino acids: CASSLSGGYEQFF. CDR3 DNA sequence: TGTGCCAGCTCACTATCAGGGGGTTATGAGCAGTTCTTC.

The J gene is TRBJ2-1, the V gene TRBV5-6; TRBD2 is a possible D gene (6 bases). This CDR3 region has 14 residues. From germline, CDR1 is SGHDT and CDR2 YYEEEE. V dropped 2 bases and J dropped 7 bases, with 13 bases sitting between them. The CDR3 nucleotides read TGTGCCAGCAGCTTCGGGACTCAACCGAATGAGCAGTTCTTC. It specifies CASSFGTQPNEQFF.

The chain carries TRBV5-4 and TRBJ1-6; 9 bases match TRBD1. The junction had 12 bases not matched to a gene; V was cut back by 4 bases and J by 7 bases. The germline CDR1 and CDR2 sequences are SGHNT and YYREEE (reference sequence). The CDR3 sequence is 17 residues long. CDR3 DNA sequence: TGTGCCAGCAGCATCGTTCCGGGACAGGGTCTAAATTCACCCCTCCACTTT. It translates to CASSIVPGQGLNSPLHF.

The chain carries TRBV20-1 and TRBJ2-3; a weak D match, TRBD1 (6 bases). Trimming pared 5 bases from V and 6 bases from J, leaving 9 bases between. CDR3 length: 11 residues. Germline V gives CDR1 DFQATT, CDR2 SNEGSKA (reference sequence). The CDR3 spells CSAGQQDTQYF. CDR3 coding DNA: TGCAGTGCTGGACAGCAGGATACGCAGTATTTT.